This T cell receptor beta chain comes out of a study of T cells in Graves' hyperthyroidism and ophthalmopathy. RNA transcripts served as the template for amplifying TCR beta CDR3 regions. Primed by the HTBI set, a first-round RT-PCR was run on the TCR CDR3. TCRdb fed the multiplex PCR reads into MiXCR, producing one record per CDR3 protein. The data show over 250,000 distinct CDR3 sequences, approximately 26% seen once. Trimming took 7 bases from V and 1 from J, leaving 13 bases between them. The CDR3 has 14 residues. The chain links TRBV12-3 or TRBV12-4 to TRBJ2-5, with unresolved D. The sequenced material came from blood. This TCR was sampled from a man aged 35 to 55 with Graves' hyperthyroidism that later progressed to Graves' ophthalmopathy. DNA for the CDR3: TGTGCCAGCAACATTCTTAGGGTCCAAGAGACCCAGTACTTC. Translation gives CASNILRVQETQYF.